This T cell receptor beta chain stems from a study of beta chain features in type 1 diabetes. Study conclusions and caveats: Moderate yet significant TCRB CDR3 shortening was seen in Type 1 diabetes patients in all four CD4+ subsets. In type 1 diabetes patients, VDJ junctions had fewer insertions; deletions at these junctions were more frequent. The study found that naive, central memory and Treg TCRB repertoires appeared more similar in patients than in healthy donors.

Of note for this clone: Its antigen is still unknown.

Every isolated RNA sample was fully reverse transcribed, so sequencing captured expressed TCRB transcripts. The data were produced by immunoSEQ multiplex PCR, yet TCRdb's version contains in-frame clones alone and is incomplete. The table records around 430,000 clones, approximately 28% of them present only once. The CDR3 has 17 residues. V gave up 8 bases and J gave up 3 bases; unmatched junction bases: 17. Germline CDR1 GTSNPN, CDR2 SVGIG (reference sequence). V usage is TRBV30 and J usage is TRBJ2-7, with TRBD2 matching over 12 bases. This receptor was identified in a man aged 18 to 29 in good health. Sequencing input: naive CD4+ T cells from blood. In DNA, the CDR3 is TGTGCCGCTAGGACAGGGGTGACTAGCGGGAGTCGCTACGAGCAGTACTTC. Its protein product is CAARTGVTSGSRYEQYF.